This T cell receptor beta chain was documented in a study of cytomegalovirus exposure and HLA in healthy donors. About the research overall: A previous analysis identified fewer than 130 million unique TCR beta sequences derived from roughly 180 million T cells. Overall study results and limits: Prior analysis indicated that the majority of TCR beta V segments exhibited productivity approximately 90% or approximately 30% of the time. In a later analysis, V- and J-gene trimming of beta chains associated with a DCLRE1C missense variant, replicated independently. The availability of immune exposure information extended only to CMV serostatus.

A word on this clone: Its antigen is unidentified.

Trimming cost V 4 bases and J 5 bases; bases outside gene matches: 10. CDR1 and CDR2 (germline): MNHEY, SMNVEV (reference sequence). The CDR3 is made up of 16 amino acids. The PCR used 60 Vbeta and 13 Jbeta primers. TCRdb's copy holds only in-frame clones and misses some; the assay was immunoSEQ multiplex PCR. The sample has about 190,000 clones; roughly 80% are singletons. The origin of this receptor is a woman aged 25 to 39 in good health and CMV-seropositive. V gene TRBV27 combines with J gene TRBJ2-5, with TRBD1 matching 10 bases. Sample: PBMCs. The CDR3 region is CASSSPGDRGMETQYF. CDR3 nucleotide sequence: TGTGCCAGCAGTTCCCCGGGGGACAGGGGCATGGAGACCCAGTACTTC.